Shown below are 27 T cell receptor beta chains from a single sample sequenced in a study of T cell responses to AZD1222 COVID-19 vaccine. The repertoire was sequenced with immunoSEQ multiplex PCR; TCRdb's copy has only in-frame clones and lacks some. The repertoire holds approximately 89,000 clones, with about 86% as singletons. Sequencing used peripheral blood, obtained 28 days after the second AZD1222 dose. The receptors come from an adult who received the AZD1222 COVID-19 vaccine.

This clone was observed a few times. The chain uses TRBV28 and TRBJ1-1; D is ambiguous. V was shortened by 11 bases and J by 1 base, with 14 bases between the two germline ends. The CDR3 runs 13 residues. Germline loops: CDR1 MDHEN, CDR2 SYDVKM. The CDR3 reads CALGTARNTEAFF. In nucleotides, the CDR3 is TGTGCCCTGGGTACAGCGAGGAACACTGAAGCTTTCTTT.

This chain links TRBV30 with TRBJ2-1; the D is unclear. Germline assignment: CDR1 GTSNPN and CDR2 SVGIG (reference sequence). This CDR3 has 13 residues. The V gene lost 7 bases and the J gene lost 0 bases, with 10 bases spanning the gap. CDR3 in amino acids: CASSLSSYNEQFF. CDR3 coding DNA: TGTGCCTCATCGCTAAGCTCCTACAATGAGCAGTTCTTC. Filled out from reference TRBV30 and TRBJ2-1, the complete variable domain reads SQTIHQWPATLVQPVGSPLSLECTVEGTSNPNLYWYRQAAGRGLQLLFYSVGIGQISSEVPQNLSASRPQDRQFILSSKKLLLSDSGFYLCASSLSSYNEQFFGPGTRLTVL.

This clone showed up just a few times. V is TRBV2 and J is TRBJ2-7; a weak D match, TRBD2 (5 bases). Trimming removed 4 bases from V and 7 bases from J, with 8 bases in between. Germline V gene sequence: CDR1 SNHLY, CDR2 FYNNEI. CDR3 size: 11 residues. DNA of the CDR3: TGTGCCAGCAGTGGGTGGGAGGAGCAGTACTTC. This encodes CASSGWEEQYF.

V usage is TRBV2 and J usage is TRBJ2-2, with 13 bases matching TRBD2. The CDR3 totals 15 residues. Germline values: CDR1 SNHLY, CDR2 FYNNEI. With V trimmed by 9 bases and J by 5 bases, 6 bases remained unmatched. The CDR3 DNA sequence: TGTGCCAGTTTTGCGGGACTAGCGGGAACCGGGGAGCTGTTTTTT. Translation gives CASFAGLAGTGELFF.

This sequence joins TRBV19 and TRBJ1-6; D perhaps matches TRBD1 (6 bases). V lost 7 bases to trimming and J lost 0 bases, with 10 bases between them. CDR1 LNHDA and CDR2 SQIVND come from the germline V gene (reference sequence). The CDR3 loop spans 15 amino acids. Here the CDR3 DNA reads TGTGCCAGTAAGAGGGGGAGCTCCTATAATTCACCCCTCCACTTT. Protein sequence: CASKRGSSYNSPLHF.

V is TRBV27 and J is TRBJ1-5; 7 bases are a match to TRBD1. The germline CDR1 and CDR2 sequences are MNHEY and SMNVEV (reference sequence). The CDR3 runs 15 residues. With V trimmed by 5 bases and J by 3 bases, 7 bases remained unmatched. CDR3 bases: TGTGCCAGCAGTCCGACAGGGTTGGACAATCAGCCCCAGCATTTT. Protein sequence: CASSPTGLDNQPQHF.

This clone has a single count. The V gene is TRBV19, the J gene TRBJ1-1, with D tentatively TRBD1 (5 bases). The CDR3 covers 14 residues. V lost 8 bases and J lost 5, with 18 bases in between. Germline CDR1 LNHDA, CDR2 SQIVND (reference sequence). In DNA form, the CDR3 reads TGTGCCAGTTCCACCGAGGGGACGCTGACTGAAGCTTTCTTT. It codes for CASSTEGTLTEAFF.

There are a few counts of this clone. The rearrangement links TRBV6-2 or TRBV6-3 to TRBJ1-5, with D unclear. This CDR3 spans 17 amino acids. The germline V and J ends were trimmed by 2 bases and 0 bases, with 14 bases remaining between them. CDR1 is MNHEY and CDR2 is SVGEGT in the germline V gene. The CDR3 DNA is TGTGCCAGCAGTTACGGCGGGCCTTTAAATAGCAATCAGCCCCAGCATTTT. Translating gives CASSYGGPLNSNQPQHF.

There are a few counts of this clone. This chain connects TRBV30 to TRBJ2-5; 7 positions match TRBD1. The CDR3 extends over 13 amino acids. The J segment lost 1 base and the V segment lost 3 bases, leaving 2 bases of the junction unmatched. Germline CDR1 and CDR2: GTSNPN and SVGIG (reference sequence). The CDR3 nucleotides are TGTGCCTGGAGGAAGGGGGCCCAAGAGACCCAGTACTTC. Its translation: CAWRKGAQETQYF.

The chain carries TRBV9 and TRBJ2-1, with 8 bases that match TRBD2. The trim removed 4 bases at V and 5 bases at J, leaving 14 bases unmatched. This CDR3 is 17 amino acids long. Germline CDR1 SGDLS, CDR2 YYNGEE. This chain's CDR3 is CASSTGGLAGPNNEQFF. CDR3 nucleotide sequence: TGTGCCAGCAGCACGGGGGGCTTAGCGGGACCTAACAATGAGCAGTTCTTC.

CDR3 DNA sequence: TGTGCCAGCAGTTTCACCGGGACAGAATCCTACGAGCAGTACTTC. Translating gives CASSFTGTESYEQYF. V gene TRBV27 combines with J gene TRBJ2-7, with TRBD1 matching over 7 bases. Germline assignment: CDR1 MNHEY and CDR2 SMNVEV (reference sequence). J gave up 1 base and V 3 bases, and 6 bases lay outside the gene matches. There are 15 residues in the CDR3.

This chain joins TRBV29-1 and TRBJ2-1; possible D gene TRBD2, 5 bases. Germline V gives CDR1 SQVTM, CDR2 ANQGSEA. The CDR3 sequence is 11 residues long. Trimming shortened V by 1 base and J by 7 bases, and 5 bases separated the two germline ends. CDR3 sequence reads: CSVEAGNEQFF. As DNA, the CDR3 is TGCAGCGTTGAAGCGGGAAATGAGCAGTTCTTC.

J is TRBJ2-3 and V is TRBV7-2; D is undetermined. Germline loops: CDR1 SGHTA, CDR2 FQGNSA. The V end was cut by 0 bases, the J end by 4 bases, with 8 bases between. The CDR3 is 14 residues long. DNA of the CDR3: TGTGCCAGCAGCTTAGCCCCGTTAGCAGATACGCAGTATTTT. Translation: CASSLAPLADTQYF.

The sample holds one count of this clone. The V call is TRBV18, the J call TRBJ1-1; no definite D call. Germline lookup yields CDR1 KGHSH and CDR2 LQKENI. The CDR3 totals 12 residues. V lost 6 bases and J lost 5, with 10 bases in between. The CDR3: CASSIGPTEAFF. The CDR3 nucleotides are TGTGCCAGCTCCATCGGGCCAACTGAAGCTTTCTTT.

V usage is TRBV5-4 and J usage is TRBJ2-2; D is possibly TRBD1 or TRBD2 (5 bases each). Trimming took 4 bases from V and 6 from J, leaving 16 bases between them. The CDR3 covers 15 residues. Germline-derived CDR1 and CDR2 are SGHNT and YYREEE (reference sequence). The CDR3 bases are TGTGCCAGCAGCCAGGGACCACTGGGGGCCGGGGAGCTGTTTTTT. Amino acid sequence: CASSQGPLGAGELFF.

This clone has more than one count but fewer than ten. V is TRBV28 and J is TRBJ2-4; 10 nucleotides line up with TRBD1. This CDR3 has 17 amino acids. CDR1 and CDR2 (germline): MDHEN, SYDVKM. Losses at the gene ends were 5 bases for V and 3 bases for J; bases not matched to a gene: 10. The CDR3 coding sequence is TGTGCCAGCAGTGTTCCGACAGGGGGCTATGGCAAAAACATTCAGTACTTC. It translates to CASSVPTGGYGKNIQYF.

The CDR3 DNA sequence: TGTGCCAGCACCCCTACAGGTCAGGGCACTGAAGCTTTCTTT. Amino acids: CASTPTGQGTEAFF. The chain recombines TRBV7-8 with TRBJ1-1; D is perhaps TRBD1 (5 bases). Trimming removed 7 bases from V and 4 bases from J, with 16 bases in between. This CDR3 has 14 amino acids. CDR1 SGHVS and CDR2 FQNEAQ come from the germline V gene.

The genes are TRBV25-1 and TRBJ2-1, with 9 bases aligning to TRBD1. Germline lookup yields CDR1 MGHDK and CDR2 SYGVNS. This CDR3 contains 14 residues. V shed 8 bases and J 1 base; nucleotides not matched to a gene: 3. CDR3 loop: CASRDRESYNEQFF. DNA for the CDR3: TGTGCCAGCCGGGACAGGGAATCCTACAATGAGCAGTTCTTC.

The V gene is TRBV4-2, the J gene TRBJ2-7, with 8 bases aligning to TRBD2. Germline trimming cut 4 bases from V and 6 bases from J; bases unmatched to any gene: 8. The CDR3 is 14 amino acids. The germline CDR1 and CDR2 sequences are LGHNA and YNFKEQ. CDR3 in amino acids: CASSPGLGTSEQYF. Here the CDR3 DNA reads TGTGCCAGCAGCCCGGGACTAGGAACCTCCGAGCAGTACTTC.

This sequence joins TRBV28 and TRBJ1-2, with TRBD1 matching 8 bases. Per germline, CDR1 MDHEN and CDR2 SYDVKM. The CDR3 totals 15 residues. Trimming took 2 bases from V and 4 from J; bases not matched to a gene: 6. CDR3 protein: CASSLDSDRGYGYTF. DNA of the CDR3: TGTGCCAGCAGTTTAGACAGTGACAGGGGCTATGGCTACACCTTC.

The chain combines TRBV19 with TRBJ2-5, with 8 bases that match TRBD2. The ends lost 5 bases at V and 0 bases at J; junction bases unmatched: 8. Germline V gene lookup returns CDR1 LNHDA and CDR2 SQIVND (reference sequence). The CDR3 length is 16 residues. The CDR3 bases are TGTGCCAGTAGTTCAGGACTAGCCTGGTACCAAGAGACCCAGTACTTC. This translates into CASSSGLAWYQETQYF.

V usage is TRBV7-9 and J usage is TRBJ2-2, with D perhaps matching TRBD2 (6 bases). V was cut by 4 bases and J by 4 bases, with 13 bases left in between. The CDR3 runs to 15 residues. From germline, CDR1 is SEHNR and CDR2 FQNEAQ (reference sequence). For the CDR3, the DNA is TGTGCCAGCAGCTCCCTGTCGGGGGTCACCGGGGAGCTGTTTTTT. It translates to CASSSLSGVTGELFF.

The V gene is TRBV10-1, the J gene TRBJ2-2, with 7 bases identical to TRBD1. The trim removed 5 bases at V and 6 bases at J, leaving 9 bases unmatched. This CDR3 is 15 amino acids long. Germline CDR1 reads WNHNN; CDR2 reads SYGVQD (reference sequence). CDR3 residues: CASSTGTEGAGELFF. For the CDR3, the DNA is TGCGCCAGCAGTACCGGGACAGAGGGGGCCGGGGAGCTGTTTTTT.

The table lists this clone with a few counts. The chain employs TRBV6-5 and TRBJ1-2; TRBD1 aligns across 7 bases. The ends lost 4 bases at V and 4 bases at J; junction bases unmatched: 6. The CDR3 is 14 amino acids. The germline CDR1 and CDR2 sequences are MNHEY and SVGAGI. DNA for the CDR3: TGTGCCAGCAGTTTGGGACAGATTCTCTATGGCTACACCTTC. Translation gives CASSLGQILYGYTF.

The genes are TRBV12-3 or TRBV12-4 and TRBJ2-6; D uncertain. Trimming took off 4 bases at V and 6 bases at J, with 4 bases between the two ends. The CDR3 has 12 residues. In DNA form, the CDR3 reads TGTGCCAGCAGTTCGTTGGCCAACGTCCTGACTTTC. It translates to CASSSLANVLTF.

The CDR3 spells CASSFAGANVLTF. Written as DNA, the CDR3 is TGTGCCAGCAGTTTCGCCGGGGCCAACGTCCTGACTTTC. V and J are TRBV12-3 or TRBV12-4 and TRBJ2-6; D unclear. The V and J ends lost 3 bases and 4 bases respectively, with 4 bases between them. The CDR3 runs to 13 residues.

CDR3 sequence reads: CSAAGFGYTF. The CDR3 DNA follows: TGCAGTGCCGCAGGGTTTGGCTACACCTTC. This sequence joins TRBV20-1 and TRBJ1-2, with a possible D match to TRBD1 (5 bases). V was shortened by 6 bases and J by 7 bases, with 9 bases between the two germline ends. The CDR3 sequence is 10 residues long. CDR1 is DFQATT, CDR2 SNEGSKA, per germline (reference sequence).